A single sample gave rise to the 5 T cell receptor beta chains below, sequenced in a study of vaccination effects on CD4 cells after COVID-19. Pools of viral peptides were used by the ViraFEST assay to expand antigen-specific CD4+ T cells ahead of sequencing. Culturing for more than 9 days preceded CD4+ T cell isolation. No antigens are known for them. The method was immunoSEQ multiplex PCR; TCRdb's version includes in-frame clones alone and lacks a portion of them. The repertoire holds approximately 87,000 clones, with roughly 72% as singletons. The sample was CD4+ T cells from PBMCs cultured with HCoV-229E spike peptides, taken before COVID-19 vaccination. These receptors were obtained from a human donor who received a COVID-19 vaccine.

The chain links TRBV6-5 to TRBJ1-2, with TRBD1 as a possible D gene (5 bases). The CDR3 length is 13 residues. V was pared by 5 bases and J by 2 bases, with 9 bases between. The germline V gene has CDR1 MNHEY and CDR2 SVGAGI. The CDR3 protein is CASSRQINYGYTF. The CDR3 region has the DNA TGTGCCAGCAGTAGACAGATAAACTATGGCTACACCTTC.

The genes are TRBV11-2 and TRBJ2-7; D possibly corresponds to TRBD2 (5 bases). This CDR3 is 13 amino acids long. V lost 5 bases to trimming and J lost 6 bases, with 14 bases between them. Per the germline V gene, CDR1 is SGHAT and CDR2 is FQNNGV. In nucleotides, the CDR3 is TGTGCCAGCAGCACGATACCAGAGGGCGAGCAGTACGTC. It is translated as CASSTIPEGEQYV.

The chain combines TRBV2 with TRBJ2-2; D perhaps matches TRBD2 (6 bases). V gave up 6 bases and J gave up 0 bases, with 8 bases separating them. The CDR3 sequence is 14 residues long. Per germline, CDR1 SNHLY and CDR2 FYNNEI. CDR3 residues: CASRRTTNTGELFF. CDR3 sequence (DNA): TGTGCCAGCAGGCGGACTACGAACACCGGGGAGCTGTTTTTT.

The gene calls are TRBV7-9 and TRBJ1-4; D gene unclear. V was cut by 1 base and J by 0 bases, with 9 bases left in between. The CDR3 is 16 residues long. CDR1 is SEHNR, CDR2 FQNEAQ, per germline (reference sequence). This CDR3 is CASSLGAPSTNEKLFF. As DNA, the CDR3 is TGTGCCAGCAGCTTAGGCGCCCCTTCAACTAATGAAAAACTGTTTTTT.

The count of this clone is one. The chain employs TRBV7-2 and TRBJ2-1; 11 bases match TRBD2. Losses at the gene ends were 5 bases for V and 7 bases for J; bases not matched to a gene: 13. This CDR3 contains 17 residues. Germline V gives CDR1 SGHTA, CDR2 FQGNSA. The DNA for the CDR3 is TGTGCCAGCAGCCCCCGGTTTAGCGGGGGGGCCCGGAATGAGCAGTTCTTC. It specifies CASSPRFSGGARNEQFF.